This entry lists 28 T cell receptor beta chains sequenced from one sample in a study of blood T cell repertoires in COVID-19. Clones were sequenced by immunoSEQ multiplex PCR, and TCRdb holds only the in-frame ones, with some missing. Of about 94,000 clones listed, 80% to 90% are singletons. The sequenced sample was peripheral blood. These receptors came from a woman of 80 years or more with acute or convalescent COVID-19.

The chain recombines TRBV18 with TRBJ1-4; D might be TRBD1 (5 bases). V was pared by 3 bases and J by 7 bases, with 15 bases between. Per the germline V gene, CDR1 is KGHSH and CDR2 is LQKENI. This CDR3 is built from 15 residues. CDR3 sequence reads: CASSPGQAGGEKLFF. In DNA, the CDR3 is TGTGCCAGCTCACCGGGGCAAGCGGGAGGTGAAAAACTGTTTTTT.

This chain links TRBV25-1 with TRBJ2-4, with D possibly matching TRBD2 (6 bases). Trimming took off 3 bases at V and 0 bases at J, with 12 bases between the two ends. The V gene's germline CDR1 is MGHDK and CDR2 SYGVNS. This CDR3 comprises 16 residues. The CDR3 region is CASSEGGMLAKNIQYF. As DNA, the CDR3 is TGTGCCAGCAGTGAGGGCGGGATGTTAGCCAAAAACATTCAGTACTTC.

The CDR3 region is CASSEGTALSPLHF. The CDR3 DNA is TGTGCCAGCAGTGAAGGGACAGCTCTCTCACCCCTCCACTTT. This chain joins TRBV2 and TRBJ1-6; D is perhaps TRBD1 (6 bases). The CDR3 has 14 amino acids. CDR1 is SNHLY and CDR2 is FYNNEI in the germline V gene. Trimming took off 1 base at V and 10 bases at J, with 11 bases between the two ends. The complete variable domain, with remaining parts taken from reference TRBV2 and TRBJ1-6, reads EPEVTQTPSHQVTQMGQEVILRCVPISNHLYFYWYRQILGQKVEFLVSFYNNEISEKSEIFDDQFSVERPDGSNFTLKIRSTKLEDSAMYFCASSEGTALSPLHFGNGTRLTVT.

V is TRBV7-2 and J is TRBJ1-5; D possibly corresponds to TRBD1 (6 bases). Germline CDR1 and CDR2: SGHTA and FQGNSA. The V end lost 5 bases, the J end lost 0 bases, and 11 bases lay between the germline ends. This CDR3 contains 15 residues. CDR3 nucleotide sequence: TGTGCCAGCAGCCGCACAGGGTATAGCAATCAGCCCCAGCATTTT. It codes for CASSRTGYSNQPQHF.

The chain is built from TRBV6-5 and TRBJ1-2, with 7 bases aligning to TRBD1. The CDR3 length is 14 residues. Germline-derived CDR1 and CDR2 are MNHEY and SVGAGI. V shed 6 bases and J 3 bases; nucleotides not matched to a gene: 7. CDR3 coding DNA: TGTGCCAGCAGGAGTAGGGGGCTAGACTATGGCTACACCTTC. Translating gives CASRSRGLDYGYTF.

This chain connects TRBV11-2 to TRBJ2-2; D call uncertain. In germline, CDR1 is SGHAT, CDR2 FQNNGV. The CDR3 is 13 amino acids. V gave up 5 bases and J gave up 6 bases, with 10 bases separating them. CDR3 sequence reads: CASSKPRSGELFF. CDR3 DNA: TGTGCCAGCAGCAAACCTCGGTCCGGGGAGCTGTTTTTT.

This clone was seen a handful of times. The gene calls are TRBV11-3 and TRBJ2-7; D is possibly TRBD1 (5 bases). Germline V CDR1 and CDR2: SGHNT, YENEEA. CDR3 length: 16 residues. Trimming took 0 bases from V and 5 from J, leaving 17 bases between them. CDR3: CASSLDGRAGLDEQYF. Written as DNA, the CDR3 is TGTGCCAGCAGCTTAGATGGTAGGGCAGGGCTTGACGAGCAGTACTTC.

The chain employs TRBV19 and TRBJ1-2; no firm D call. Germline CDR1 is LNHDA and CDR2 is SQIVND (reference sequence). The ends were cut back, 5 bases at V and 7 bases at J, with 23 bases in the middle. CDR3 length: 16 amino acids. The CDR3 sequence is CASSSTGISSKFGYTF. The CDR3 bases are TGTGCCAGTAGTTCAACCGGGATCTCCAGCAAGTTTGGCTACACCTTC.

The CDR3 is CASSIERGVTSGRRNEQFF. The CDR3 coding sequence is TGTGCCAGTAGTATAGAGCGTGGGGTGACTAGCGGGAGGAGGAATGAGCAGTTCTTC. The chain employs TRBV19 and TRBJ2-1; 13 positions match TRBD2. Germline assignment: CDR1 LNHDA and CDR2 SQIVND (reference sequence). CDR3 length: 19 residues. The V segment lost 0 bases and the J segment 7 bases; nucleotides outside the gene matches: 12.

The J gene is TRBJ2-1, the V gene TRBV4-1, with TRBD2 identical over 7 bases. Germline trimming cut 0 bases from V and 10 bases from J; bases unmatched to any gene: 3. CDR1 is MGHRA, CDR2 YSYEKL, per germline. The CDR3 has 13 residues. Here the CDR3 DNA reads TGCGCCAGCAGCCAAGATCAGGGAGGGGAGCAGTTCTTC. It yields the protein CASSQDQGGEQFF.

V gene TRBV27 combines with J gene TRBJ2-7; TRBD1 is a possible D gene (6 bases). CDR1 and CDR2 (germline): MNHEY, SMNVEV (reference sequence). The CDR3 totals 12 residues. V lost 4 bases and J 7 bases, leaving 11 bases between the germline ends. This CDR3 is CASSSRGLEQYF. The CDR3 nucleotides read TGTGCCAGCAGTTCGAGGGGGTTGGAGCAGTACTTC.

The chain links TRBV13 to TRBJ2-7; possibly TRBD2 for D (6 bases). Trimming left V 3 bases short and J 2 bases short, with 11 bases between. The CDR3 contains 14 residues. CDR1 PRHDT and CDR2 FYEKMQ come from the germline V gene (reference sequence). DNA for the CDR3: TGTGCCAGCAGCTTGGGACTCCGAACCTACGAGCAGTACTTC. This encodes CASSLGLRTYEQYF.

The chain carries TRBV7-2 and TRBJ1-5; D is perhaps TRBD1 (5 bases). The CDR3 is made up of 15 amino acids. Germline assignment: CDR1 SGHTA and CDR2 FQGNSA. V shed 5 bases and J shed 5 bases, with 16 bases lying between them. The CDR3, as DNA: TGTGCCAGCAGCCCTACTTATGGGGCCCATCAGCCCCAGCATTTT. This gives the protein CASSPTYGAHQPQHF. The whole variable domain, filled in from reference TRBV7-2 and TRBJ1-5, reads GAGVSQSPSNKVTEKGKDVELRCDPISGHTALYWYRQSLGQGLEFLIYFQGNSAPDKSGLPSDRFSAERTGGSVSTLTIQRTQQEDSAVYLCASSPTYGAHQPQHFGDGTRLSIL.

The V gene is TRBV3-1 (or the pseudogene TRBV3-2), the J gene TRBJ2-3; 7 bases match TRBD2. This CDR3 has 13 residues. After removal of 0 bases from V and 6 bases from J, the junction contained 0 bases not matched to a gene. Germline CDR1 is LGHDT and CDR2 is YNNKEL (reference sequence). CDR3 amino acids: CASSQEAGDTQYF. The CDR3 nucleotides read TGTGCCAGCAGCCAAGAAGCGGGGGATACGCAGTATTTT.

This clone was picked up one time. V gene TRBV5-1 combines with J gene TRBJ1-4; TRBD1 agrees at 7 bases. The J segment lost 4 bases and the V segment lost 1 base, leaving 1 base of the junction unmatched. CDR3 length equals 14 residues. Germline CDR1 reads SGHRS; CDR2 reads YFSETQ. Here the CDR3 DNA reads TGCGCCAGCAGCTTGCAGGGGGATAATGAAAAACTGTTTTTT. It is translated as CASSLQGDNEKLFF.

The chain links TRBV2 to TRBJ1-1, with D perhaps TRBD1 (6 bases). Trimming left V 7 bases short and J 4 bases short, with 19 bases between. The germline CDR1 and CDR2 sequences are SNHLY and FYNNEI. CDR3 size: 15 residues. As DNA, the CDR3 is TGTGCCAGCAAAGTAGGCCAGGGGTTTACCACTGAAGCTTTCTTT. Its translation is CASKVGQGFTTEAFF.

CDR3 DNA: TGCGCCAGCAGCCCTCAGGGGGGAAACTATGGCTACACCTTC. Protein: CASSPQGGNYGYTF. V is TRBV5-1 and J is TRBJ1-2; 7 bases line up with TRBD1. Germline V CDR1 and CDR2: SGHRS, YFSETQ. The CDR3 has 14 residues. Losses at the gene ends were 4 bases for V and 2 bases for J; bases not matched to a gene: 5.

The rearrangement uses TRBV7-2 and TRBJ2-1, with 11 bases identical to TRBD2. J lost 8 bases, V lost 5 bases, and 2 bases had no gene match. Germline CDR1 and CDR2: SGHTA and FQGNSA. This CDR3 has 13 residues. In DNA form, the CDR3 reads TGTGCCAGCAGCGGGGGACTAGCGGATGAGCAGTTCTTC. Its translation: CASSGGLADEQFF.

The genes are TRBV6-5 and TRBJ2-7; TRBD2 agrees at 7 bases. The CDR3 has 13 residues. Germline CDR1 is MNHEY and CDR2 is SVGAGI. The junction had 5 bases not matched to a gene; V was cut back by 7 bases and J by 2 bases. The CDR3 protein is CASKESGTYEQYF. CDR3 coding DNA: TGTGCCAGCAAGGAAAGCGGGACCTACGAGCAGTACTTC.

The CDR3 protein is CASSPTVPNTEAFF. The CDR3 DNA is TGTGCCAGCAGCCCGACAGTGCCGAACACTGAAGCTTTCTTT. This chain joins TRBV3-1 (or the pseudogene TRBV3-2) and TRBJ1-1; D is possibly TRBD1 (5 bases). The CDR3 has 14 amino acids. CDR1 LGHDT and CDR2 YNNKEL come from the germline V gene (reference sequence). V dropped 4 bases and J dropped 1 base, with 10 bases sitting between them.

This clone was seen a single time. V gene TRBV30 combines with J gene TRBJ2-1; 11 bases line up with TRBD2. Germline loops: CDR1 GTSNPN, CDR2 SVGIG (reference sequence). The CDR3 spans 17 residues. Trimming cost V 0 bases and J 6 bases; bases outside gene matches: 10. CDR3 protein: CAWSVRGGTSGLNEQFF. Written as DNA, the CDR3 is TGTGCCTGGAGTGTACGAGGTGGGACTAGCGGCCTCAATGAGCAGTTCTTC.

The chain is built from TRBV10-3 and TRBJ2-5; weak D call: TRBD1 (5 bases). Germline V gene sequence: CDR1 ENHRY, CDR2 SYGVKD. This CDR3 region has 15 residues. V lost 5 bases to trimming and J lost 0 bases, with 13 bases between them. Written as DNA, the CDR3 is TGTGCCATCAGTCTAACAGGAGAGTACCAAGAGACCCAGTACTTC. It yields the protein CAISLTGEYQETQYF.

The rearrangement uses TRBV9 and TRBJ1-4, with a possible D match to TRBD1 (5 bases). V was pared by 0 bases and J by 8 bases, with 11 bases between. The germline gives CDR1 SGDLS, CDR2 YYNGEE. The CDR3 runs 14 residues. The CDR3 spells CASSVGGGSEKLFF. CDR3 nucleotides: TGTGCCAGCAGCGTAGGCGGGGGTAGCGAAAAACTGTTTTTT.

The chain uses TRBV29-1 and TRBJ1-6; tentative D call: TRBD1 (6 bases). V was cut by 7 bases and J by 0 bases, with 16 bases left in between. The CDR3 has 16 residues. CDR1 SQVTM and CDR2 ANQGSEA come from the germline V gene. The CDR3 protein is CSEQQRGSSYNSPLHF. The CDR3, as DNA: TGCAGCGAGCAACAAAGGGGGAGCTCCTATAATTCACCCCTCCACTTT.

The gene calls are TRBV19 and TRBJ1-1, with D unresolved. CDR1 and CDR2 from the germline V gene are LNHDA and SQIVND (reference sequence). This CDR3 has 14 residues. V dropped 3 bases and J dropped 1 base, with 9 bases sitting between them. For the CDR3, the DNA is TGTGCCAGTAGTATTGGCTCGGGGAACACTGAAGCTTTCTTT. Its protein product is CASSIGSGNTEAFF.

J is TRBJ2-1 and V is TRBV2; 7 nucleotides line up with TRBD2. Germline values: CDR1 SNHLY, CDR2 FYNNEI. There are 12 residues in the CDR3. The CDR3 coding sequence is TGTGCGGTATCGGGGGGCTACAATGAGCAGTTCTTC. It is translated as CAVSGGYNEQFF.

The chain has TRBV4-2 and TRBJ2-3, with D possibly TRBD2 on 6 matching bases. Germline lookup yields CDR1 LGHNA and CDR2 YNFKEQ. The CDR3 contains 20 residues. The V end was cut by 1 base, the J end by 6 bases, with 29 bases between. CDR3 sequence (DNA): TGTGCCAGCAGCCAAGTCGCGGGTCTAGCGACACCTTTAGGGAGTGATACGCAGTATTTT. It is translated as CASSQVAGLATPLGSDTQYF.

The V call is TRBV9, the J call TRBJ2-7; 16 bases are shared with TRBD2. The germline gives CDR1 SGDLS, CDR2 YYNGEE. This CDR3 is 15 amino acids long. The V segment lost 3 bases and the J segment 7 bases; nucleotides outside the gene matches: 4. The CDR3: CASSAGTSGRGEQYF. Here the CDR3 DNA reads TGTGCCAGCAGCGCCGGGACTAGCGGGAGGGGGGAGCAGTACTTC.